Each of the 27 T cell receptor beta chains below was sequenced from the same sample in a study of T cell repertoires in cytomegalovirus infection. One entry per CDR3 protein, called by TCRdb with MiXCR from the reads. The sample lists hundreds of thousands of distinct CDR3 sequences; 25% to 35% were seen once. Which antigens these TCRs recognize remains unknown. Sample: cultured PBMCs, taken from culture after CMV antigen stimulation. These receptors were obtained from a human donor in good health (CMV status not recorded). Some clones in this sample may be carry-over from other donors' samples.

The chain recombines TRBV7-2 with TRBJ2-2; D unresolved. Germline V gene lookup returns CDR1 SGHTA and CDR2 FQGNSA. Trimming left V 1 base short and J 3 bases short, with 6 bases between. The CDR3 has 14 amino acids. CDR3 sequence reads: CASSLVGYTGELFF. The CDR3 nucleotides read TGTGCCAGCAGCTTAGTTGGGTACACCGGGGAGCTGTTTTTT.

The V call is TRBV4-1, the J call TRBJ2-1; D gene uncertain. This CDR3 region has 14 residues. The V end lost 5 bases, the J end lost 7 bases, and 15 bases lay between the germline ends. The germline V gene encodes CDR1 MGHRA and CDR2 YSYEKL. CDR3 in amino acids: CASSSPLMRNEQFF. The CDR3 DNA reads as TGCGCCAGCAGCTCGCCCCTCATGAGGAATGAGCAGTTCTTC.

This clonotype has a handful of counts. V is TRBV7-3 and J is TRBJ1-2; D not certain. CDR3 length: 13 amino acids. With 3 bases removed from V and 7 bases from J, the gap between germline ends came to 12 bases. CDR1 and CDR2 from the germline V gene are SGHTA and FQGTGA. In DNA form, the CDR3 reads TGTGCCAGCAGCTTGGGCCAGAATGCTGGCTACACCTTC. Its translation: CASSLGQNAGYTF.

The chain carries TRBV11-2 and TRBJ2-1, with 8 bases fitting TRBD2. V shed 6 bases and J 3 bases; nucleotides not matched to a gene: 10. The CDR3 has 16 amino acids. Germline CDR1 reads SGHAT; CDR2 reads FQNNGV. The CDR3 sequence: CASRTPGGGGYNEQFF. The CDR3 DNA sequence: TGTGCCAGCAGAACCCCCGGGGGGGGTGGCTACAATGAGCAGTTCTTC.

V gene TRBV2 combines with J gene TRBJ1-5, with D hard to call. The CDR3 totals 15 residues. Germline CDR1 SNHLY, CDR2 FYNNEI. Trimming shortened V by 4 bases and J by 0 bases, and 10 bases separated the two germline ends. As DNA, the CDR3 is TGTGCCAGCAGTGGCGGGGATCCTAGCAATCAGCCCCAGCATTTT. It translates to CASSGGDPSNQPQHF.

This clonotype was picked up a small number of times. The chain couples TRBV12-3 or TRBV12-4 to TRBJ1-2; D uncertain. V shed 5 bases and J shed 8 bases, with 15 bases lying between them. The CDR3 has 13 residues. The CDR3 loop is CASSPDGLAGYTF. The DNA of the CDR3 is TGTGCCAGCAGTCCCGACGGATTGGCGGGCTACACCTTC.

The rearrangement uses TRBV20-1 and TRBJ2-3, with 8 positions matching TRBD2. Germline CDR1 is DFQATT and CDR2 is SNEGSKA (reference sequence). The CDR3 sequence is 16 residues long. J was trimmed by 2 bases and V by 4 bases; bases with no gene match: 11. CDR3 residues: CSAITGGPEDTDTQYF. The CDR3 DNA reads as TGCAGTGCTATAACGGGGGGGCCTGAGGACACAGATACGCAGTATTTT.

This clonotype appeared a few times. V usage is TRBV9 and J usage is TRBJ2-1; D assignment may be TRBD1 or TRBD2 (6 bases each). Trimming removed 0 bases at V and 4 bases at J, with 14 bases between. CDR1 SGDLS and CDR2 YYNGEE come from the germline V gene. CDR3 length: 16 residues. CDR3 nucleotide sequence: TGTGCCAGCAGCGTAGATATGGGGGGCGTATACAATGAGCAGTTCTTC. Encoded protein: CASSVDMGGVYNEQFF. Full variable domain (missing parts from reference TRBV9 and TRBJ2-1): DSGVTQTPKHLITATGQRVTLRCSPRSGDLSVYWYQQSLDQGLQFLIQYYNGEERAKGNILERFSAQQFPDLHSELNLSSLELGDSALYFCASSVDMGGVYNEQFFGPGTRLTVL.

The chain has TRBV19 and TRBJ2-3; 10 bases fit TRBD1. The CDR3 is 18 amino acids. Trimming cost V 9 bases and J 0 bases; bases outside gene matches: 15. CDR1 and CDR2 from the germline V gene are LNHDA and SQIVND (reference sequence). The CDR3 DNA sequence: TGTGCCAGCAACCTCCACGGGACAGGGGCGGGGAGCACAGATACGCAGTATTTT. Translating gives CASNLHGTGAGSTDTQYF.

In regard to this clonotype: Since no conserved phenylalanine or tryptophan closes the CDR3, a read error is the likely cause. The chain uses TRBV7-2 and TRBJ1-3, with a tentative D call TRBD1 (5 bases). The V end was cut by 4 bases, the J end by 1 base, with 17 bases between. Germline loops: CDR1 SGHTA, CDR2 FQGNSA. The CDR3 consists of 17 residues. As DNA, the CDR3 is TGTGCCAGCAGCTCTAGAGACCAGGGTGGATCTGGAAACACCATATATTCT. This codes for CASSSRDQGGSGNTIYS.

This chain links TRBV6-2 or TRBV6-3 with TRBJ1-1; D not certain. V lost 2 bases, J lost 3 bases, and 13 bases lay in between. The CDR3 covers 15 residues. Per the germline V gene, CDR1 is MNHEY and CDR2 is SVGEGT. CDR3 protein: CASSYPQAEHTEAFF. The CDR3 DNA follows: TGTGCCAGCAGTTACCCTCAGGCTGAACACACTGAAGCTTTCTTT.

As DNA, the CDR3 is TGTGCCACCAGTGACTGGACTAGCGGGAACAATGAGCAGTTCTTC. Protein product: CATSDWTSGNNEQFF. The chain has TRBV24-1 and TRBJ2-1, with 12 bases identical to TRBD2. Germline V lookup: CDR1 KGHDR, CDR2 SFDVKD. This CDR3 contains 15 residues. J lost 5 bases, V lost 4 bases, and 2 bases had no gene match.

The chain combines TRBV12-3 or TRBV12-4 with TRBJ1-1; D might be TRBD1 (6 bases). V lost 10 bases and J 10 bases, leaving 19 bases between the germline ends. There are 12 residues in the CDR3. In DNA, the CDR3 is TGTGCCATCTCAGGGGTTGAGGAGGGAGCTTTCTTT. Translation: CAISGVEEGAFF.

The chain couples TRBV28 to TRBJ1-4; D may be TRBD1 (5 bases). V was pared by 6 bases and J by 4 bases, with 15 bases between. The CDR3 is made up of 15 amino acids. The germline gives CDR1 MDHEN, CDR2 SYDVKM. In DNA form, the CDR3 reads TGTGCCAGCAGCTACCCGGGACTGAATAATGAAAAACTGTTTTTT. It is translated as CASSYPGLNNEKLFF.

This sequence joins TRBV7-9 and TRBJ2-2; TRBD2 matches at 8 bases. CDR3 length equals 14 residues. Germline V gene lookup returns CDR1 SEHNR and CDR2 FQNEAQ (reference sequence). Trimming took 8 bases from V and 7 from J; bases not matched to a gene: 9. The CDR3 coding sequence is TGTGCCAGCCCCGCGGGAGGAGGAAACGGGGAGCTGTTTTTT. The encoded protein is CASPAGGGNGELFF. The full variable domain, rest sourced from reference TRBV7-9 and TRBJ2-2, is DTGVSQNPRHKITKRGQNVTFRCDPISEHNRLYWYRQTLGQGPEFLTYFQNEAQLEKSRLLSDRFSAERPKGSFSTLEIQRTEQGDSAMYLCASPAGGGNGELFFGEGSRLTVL.

This clonotype was seen only once. The V call is TRBV7-3, the J call TRBJ2-3; tentatively, D is TRBD1 (5 bases). There are 14 residues in the CDR3. V lost 5 bases and J 2 bases, leaving 11 bases between the germline ends. Germline V gene lookup returns CDR1 SGHTA and CDR2 FQGTGA. This chain's CDR3 is CASSLDTFTDTQYF. The CDR3 nucleotides read TGTGCCAGCAGCCTGGACACCTTCACAGATACGCAGTATTTT.

This clonotype showed up many times. V is TRBV20-1 and J is TRBJ2-5, with 12 bases aligning to TRBD2. The germline gives CDR1 DFQATT, CDR2 SNEGSKA (reference sequence). J gave up 1 base and V 6 bases, and 6 bases lay outside the gene matches. The CDR3 sequence is 15 residues long. CDR3 bases: TGCAGTGCCCAGAGACTAGCGGGGGTCCAAGAGACCCAGTACTTC. Translating it yields CSAQRLAGVQETQYF.

The V gene is TRBV11-2, the J gene TRBJ2-3, with D uncertain. The V end lost 8 bases, the J end lost 2 bases, and 14 bases lay between the germline ends. Germline CDR1 SGHAT, CDR2 FQNNGV. The CDR3 consists of 14 residues. Here the CDR3 DNA reads TGTGCCAGCCAATGGGGTGTACTCACAGATACGCAGTATTTT. Protein: CASQWGVLTDTQYF.

This clonotype was counted only a few times. The chain recombines TRBV7-8 with TRBJ2-4; D gene uncertain. The CDR3 contains 14 residues. V lost 1 base to trimming and J lost 11 bases, with 15 bases between them. Looked up from germline, CDR1 is SGHVS and CDR2 is FQNEAQ. DNA for the CDR3: TGTGCCAGCAGCTTAGGGTCGGCAGTGGGATTTCAGTACTTC. It translates to CASSLGSAVGFQYF.

This clonotype was counted a few times. The rearrangement uses TRBV7-2 and TRBJ1-1; a weak D match, TRBD1 (5 bases). The CDR3 has 17 amino acids. In germline, CDR1 is SGHTA, CDR2 FQGNSA. The V end lost 0 bases, the J end lost 0 bases, and 14 bases lay between the germline ends. CDR3 sequence reads: CASSLAVRGAMNTEAFF. The CDR3 nucleotides read TGTGCCAGCAGCTTAGCCGTGAGGGGCGCGATGAACACTGAAGCTTTCTTT.

CDR3 amino acids: CASSKTSGGYEQFF. CDR3 sequence (DNA): TGTGCCAGCAGCAAGACTAGCGGGGGGTATGAGCAGTTCTTC. The chain employs TRBV7-2 and TRBJ2-1, with TRBD2 matching 13 bases. The V gene's germline CDR1 is SGHTA and CDR2 FQGNSA. This CDR3 has 14 residues. V dropped 5 bases and J dropped 8; count of bases not matched to a gene: 3.

This clonotype has a handful of counts. The J gene is TRBJ1-5, the V gene TRBV19; D is unclear. The CDR3 length is 13 residues. Between the trimmed V and J ends, which lost 1 base and 5 bases, there was a span of 6 bases. CDR1 LNHDA and CDR2 SQIVND come from the germline V gene (reference sequence). CDR3 loop: CASSIGWHQPQHF. The CDR3 nucleotides are TGTGCCAGTAGTATAGGGTGGCATCAGCCCCAGCATTTT.

The genes are TRBV12-3 or TRBV12-4 and TRBJ1-4, with D possibly TRBD1 on 6 matching bases. The CDR3 sequence is 13 residues long. V was trimmed by 6 bases and J by 8 bases, leaving 13 bases between them. CDR3 DNA sequence: TGTGCCAGCAGGTCGACAGGCGGGGAAAAACTGTTTTTT. Translation gives CASRSTGGEKLFF.

This clonotype was detected many times. The chain carries TRBV7-2 and TRBJ2-1; a possible D gene is TRBD2 (5 bases). Germline assignment: CDR1 SGHTA and CDR2 FQGNSA. The length of the CDR3 is 13 residues. V gave up 1 base and J gave up 5 bases, with 6 bases separating them. CDR3 sequence (DNA): TGTGCCAGCAGCTTAGGACTAAACAATGAGCAGTTCTTC. This sequence encodes CASSLGLNNEQFF.

This chain connects TRBV3-1 to TRBJ1-2; D not resolved. The CDR3 contains 12 residues. Germline assignment: CDR1 LGHDT and CDR2 YNNKEL (reference sequence). Trimming stripped 4 bases from V and 8 bases from J, with 11 bases between. CDR3 in DNA: TGTGCCAGCAGCCGACGACAAGGGGGCTACACCTTC. It yields the protein CASSRRQGGYTF.

This clonotype was picked up one time. The rearrangement links TRBV7-2 to TRBJ1-3; no clear D gene. The CDR3 is 14 amino acids. The germline V gene has CDR1 SGHTA and CDR2 FQGNSA. V shed 1 base and J shed 4 bases, with 8 bases lying between them. The CDR3 sequence is CASSLVGNGNTIYF. The CDR3 DNA reads TGTGCCAGCAGCTTAGTTGGGAACGGAAACACCATATATTTT.

V usage is TRBV29-1 and J usage is TRBJ1-1; D is uncertain. Trimming took 5 bases from V and 1 from J, leaving 11 bases between them. Germline values: CDR1 SQVTM, CDR2 ANQGSEA. The CDR3 contains 13 residues. CDR3 DNA sequence: TGCAGCGTTTCAAATGTCCCGAACACTGAAGCTTTCTTT. The encoded protein is CSVSNVPNTEAFF.